A selection of T cell receptor beta chains follows, all from one sample in a study of OX40 agonist ivuxolimab in advanced cancers. The data were produced by immunoSEQ multiplex PCR, yet TCRdb's version contains in-frame clones alone and is incomplete. Found here are some 70,000 clones, roughly nine tenths of them singletons; the top ten hold 1% to 1.2%. The sample consisted of CD4+ or CD8+ T cells sorted from blood, taken in a trial of the OX40 agonist ivuxolimab. The receptors stem from an adult with an advanced solid tumor such as melanoma, head and neck, liver or kidney cancer. Each CDR3 is given with its conserved first and last residue. The order of the fields is clone size, J gene, V gene, D gene, CDR3 DNA, CDR3 protein. The D gene is left open where the match is weak. Where a row states a size, it is once, few, many or the class of an expanded clone; other rows omit it.

clone_size: .; j_call: TRBJ1-1; v_call: TRBV5-1; d_call: .; cdr3_nt: TGCGCCAGCAGCTTGGAAGGGTTCACTGAAGCTTTCTTT; cdr3_aa: CASSLEGFTEAFF
clone_size: .; j_call: TRBJ1-1; v_call: TRBV6-1; d_call: .; cdr3_nt: TGTGCCAGCAACAGAAAGGGAGTCTATGAAGCTTTCTTT; cdr3_aa: CASNRKGVYEAFF
clone_size: once; j_call: TRBJ1-3; v_call: TRBV14; d_call: .; cdr3_nt: TGTGCCAGCAGCCAAGGCTTTTTACAGTCCCCTGTTGGAAACACCATATATTTT; cdr3_aa: CASSQGFLQSPVGNTIYF
clone_size: .; j_call: TRBJ2-2; v_call: TRBV2; d_call: TRBD2; cdr3_nt: TGTGCCAGTCGATGGCTAGCGGGGGAGGCCGGGGAGCTGTTTTTT; cdr3_aa: CASRWLAGEAGELFF
clone_size: .; j_call: TRBJ2-7; v_call: TRBV30; d_call: TRBD1; cdr3_nt: TGTGCCTGGAGTCCTCTTAGGGACAGGGGGTCCTACGAGCAGTACTTC; cdr3_aa: CAWSPLRDRGSYEQYF
clone_size: .; j_call: TRBJ2-5; v_call: TRBV7-9; d_call: .; cdr3_nt: TGTGCCAGCAGCTTCTCGGAGTGGGTTTCCCAAGAGACCCAGTACTTC; cdr3_aa: CASSFSEWVSQETQYF
clone_size: .; j_call: TRBJ2-5; v_call: TRBV30; d_call: .; cdr3_nt: TGTGCCTGGTCAGAGGGCAAATTGCGGGCGAAAGAGACCCAGTACTTC; cdr3_aa: CAWSEGKLRAKETQYF
clone_size: .; j_call: TRBJ1-2; v_call: TRBV21-1; d_call: .; cdr3_nt: TGTGCCAGCAGCATCCTTGGCTACACCTTC; cdr3_aa: CASSILGYTF
clone_size: once; j_call: TRBJ1-6; v_call: TRBV7-2; d_call: .; cdr3_nt: TGTGCCAGCAGCCTAGAGGGACGGACTTATTCACCCCTCCACTTT; cdr3_aa: CASSLEGRTYSPLHF
clone_size: .; j_call: TRBJ1-1; v_call: TRBV7-9; d_call: .; cdr3_nt: TGTGCCAGCAGCTTAGCGGGGTTCACGGAAGCTTTCTTT; cdr3_aa: CASSLAGFTEAFF
clone_size: .; j_call: TRBJ2-4; v_call: TRBV10-3; d_call: .; cdr3_nt: TGTGCGAACCGGGGCATTCAGTACTTC; cdr3_aa: CANRGIQYF
clone_size: once; j_call: TRBJ2-3; v_call: TRBV2; d_call: .; cdr3_nt: TGTGCCAGCGGCCTGGGGGGACTTAGCACAGATACGCAGTATTTT; cdr3_aa: CASGLGGLSTDTQYF
clone_size: .; j_call: TRBJ1-5; v_call: TRBV12-5; d_call: TRBD1; cdr3_nt: TGTGCTAGTGGTCGGACAGGGGGGAGCAATCAGCCCCAGCATTTT; cdr3_aa: CASGRTGGSNQPQHF
clone_size: .; j_call: TRBJ2-2; v_call: TRBV7-7; d_call: TRBD2; cdr3_nt: TGTGCCAGCAGCCCCATTGGGGGGGGGACCACCGGGGAGCTGTTTTTT; cdr3_aa: CASSPIGGGTTGELFF
clone_size: once; j_call: TRBJ1-5; v_call: TRBV6-1; d_call: .; cdr3_nt: TGTGCCAGCACGATCGGGCTTGGGCAGCCCCAGCATTTT; cdr3_aa: CASTIGLGQPQHF
clone_size: .; j_call: TRBJ2-3; v_call: TRBV5-6; d_call: .; cdr3_nt: TGTGCCAGCAGTCTAAATGGACTGACAGATACGCAGTATTTT; cdr3_aa: CASSLNGLTDTQYF
clone_size: .; j_call: TRBJ2-7; v_call: TRBV18; d_call: TRBD1; cdr3_nt: TGTGCCAGCTCAGAGACAGGGGTCGAGCAGTACTTC; cdr3_aa: CASSETGVEQYF
clone_size: .; j_call: TRBJ2-3; v_call: TRBV2; d_call: TRBD1; cdr3_nt: TGTGCCAGCAGGAGGGACAGGGGTCTGTCGGATACGCAGTATTTT; cdr3_aa: CASRRDRGLSDTQYF
clone_size: .; j_call: TRBJ2-5; v_call: TRBV6-5; d_call: .; cdr3_nt: TGTGCCAGCAGCGAACGGGGAAGCCAAGAGACCCAGTACTTC; cdr3_aa: CASSERGSQETQYF
clone_size: .; j_call: TRBJ2-7; v_call: TRBV12-1; d_call: .; cdr3_nt: TGTGCCAGCAGCTTTGCCGCCGGTGGGGCGGGGCTCTCCTACGAGCAGTACTTC; cdr3_aa: CASSFAAGGAGLSYEQYF
clone_size: .; j_call: TRBJ2-7; v_call: TRBV5-1; d_call: .; cdr3_nt: TGCGCCAGCAGCTTAGGGCAGGAGGGCTACGAGCAGTACTTC; cdr3_aa: CASSLGQEGYEQYF
clone_size: once; j_call: TRBJ1-2; v_call: TRBV5-1; d_call: .; cdr3_nt: TGCGCCAGCAGCTTGGATCCGGGGGCAGTTGGCTACACCTTC; cdr3_aa: CASSLDPGAVGYTF
clone_size: once; j_call: TRBJ1-2; v_call: TRBV5-1; d_call: .; cdr3_nt: TGCGCCAGCAGCTTGGGAGCTAGCACCGGCTACACCTTC; cdr3_aa: CASSLGASTGYTF
clone_size: .; j_call: TRBJ2-1; v_call: TRBV7-9; d_call: TRBD1; cdr3_nt: TGTGCCAGCAGCCCACCCGGGACAGGGAGTAATGAGCAGTTCTTC; cdr3_aa: CASSPPGTGSNEQFF
clone_size: .; j_call: TRBJ1-1; v_call: TRBV10-3; d_call: .; cdr3_nt: TGTGCCATCAGGGAAAACACTGAAGCTTTCTTT; cdr3_aa: CAIRENTEAFF
clone_size: .; j_call: TRBJ2-3; v_call: TRBV11-3; d_call: .; cdr3_nt: TGTGCCAGCAGCTTGGTGGTAAAAGATACGCAGTATTTT; cdr3_aa: CASSLVVKDTQYF
clone_size: .; j_call: TRBJ1-6; v_call: TRBV5-6; d_call: .; cdr3_nt: TGTGCCAGCAGCCTCCGGGGGGAGAATTCACCCCTCCACTTT; cdr3_aa: CASSLRGENSPLHF